The present TCR beta chain was sequenced within a study of cytomegalovirus exposure and HLA in healthy donors. Regarding the study as a whole: Available immune exposure information covered CMV serostatus only. Among the most significant clusters, several appeared linked to common viral pathogens in a later analysis.

PCR used 60 Vbeta primers and 13 Jbeta primers. The repertoire was sequenced with immunoSEQ multiplex PCR; TCRdb's copy has only in-frame clones and lacks some. The repertoire holds 75,000 to 95,000 clones, with over 60% as singletons. With regard to this clone: The antigen is unknown.

Germline CDR1 MNHEY, CDR2 SVGAGI. Between the trimmed V and J ends, which lost 5 bases and 6 bases, there was a span of 17 bases. The length of the CDR3 is 15 residues. This clonotype was obtained from a young man in good health and CMV-seronegative. Input material: PBMCs. V usage is TRBV6-5 and J usage is TRBJ2-1, with D possibly TRBD1 on 6 matching bases. The CDR3 bases are TGTGCCAGCAGTGTGAGCGGCGAAGGGGGCAATGAGCAGTTCTTC. As protein: CASSVSGEGGNEQFF.